This TCR beta chain is drawn from a study of shared clonotypes between healthy human individuals. Across the study: Aged between 18 and 49, the donors were a couple of women and a few men.

TCRdb's copy holds only in-frame clones and misses some; the assay was immunoSEQ multiplex PCR. The sample has 470,000 or so clones, 65% to 85% seen once. Sequencing used PBMCs. This TCR was recovered from a woman aged 40 to 50 in good health. Some clones in this sample may be carry-over from other donors' samples.

CDR3 region: CASSRDGFEVEQYF. CDR3 DNA: TGTGCCAGCAGTAGGGACGGTTTTGAGGTAGAGCAGTACTTC. The rearrangement uses TRBV2 and TRBJ2-7; either TRBD1 or TRBD2 may supply D (5 bases each). There are 14 residues in the CDR3. V lost 5 bases and J lost 7, with 18 bases in between. Per the germline V gene, CDR1 is SNHLY and CDR2 is FYNNEI.